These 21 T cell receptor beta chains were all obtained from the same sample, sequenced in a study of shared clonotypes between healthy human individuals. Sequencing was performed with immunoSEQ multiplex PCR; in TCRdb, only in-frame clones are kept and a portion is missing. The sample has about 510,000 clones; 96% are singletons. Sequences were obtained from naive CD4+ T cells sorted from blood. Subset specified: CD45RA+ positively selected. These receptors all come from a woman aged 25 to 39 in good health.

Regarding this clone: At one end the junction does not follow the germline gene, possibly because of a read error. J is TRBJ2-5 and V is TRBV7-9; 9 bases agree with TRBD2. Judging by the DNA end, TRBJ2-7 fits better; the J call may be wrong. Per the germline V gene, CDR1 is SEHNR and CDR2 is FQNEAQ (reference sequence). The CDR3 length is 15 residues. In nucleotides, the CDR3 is TGTGCCAGCAGCCTAGCGGGAATCTCTCCCTACGAGCAGTACTTC. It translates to CASSLAGISPYEQYF.

DNA for the CDR3: TGTGCCAGCAGCTGGAAGGGGGAAGAGACCCAGTACTTC. Translation gives CASSWKGEETQYF. The chain combines TRBV7-3 with TRBJ2-5; a weak D match, TRBD1 (6 bases). V dropped 4 bases and J dropped 3 bases, with 9 bases sitting between them. Germline V gene sequence: CDR1 SGHTA, CDR2 FQGTGA. CDR3 size: 13 residues.

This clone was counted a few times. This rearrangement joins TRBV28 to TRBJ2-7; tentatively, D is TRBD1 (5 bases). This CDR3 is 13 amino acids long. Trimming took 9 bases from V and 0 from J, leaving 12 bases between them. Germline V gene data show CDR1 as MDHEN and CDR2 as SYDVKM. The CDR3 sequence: CASDPTGSYEQYF. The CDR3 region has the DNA TGTGCCAGTGACCCCACAGGCTCCTACGAGCAGTACTTC.

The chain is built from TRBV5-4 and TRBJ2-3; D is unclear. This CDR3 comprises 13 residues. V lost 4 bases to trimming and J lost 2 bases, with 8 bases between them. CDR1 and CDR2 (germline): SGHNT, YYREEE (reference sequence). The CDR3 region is CASSKDVTDTQYF. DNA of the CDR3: TGTGCCAGCAGCAAGGACGTCACAGATACGCAGTATTTT.

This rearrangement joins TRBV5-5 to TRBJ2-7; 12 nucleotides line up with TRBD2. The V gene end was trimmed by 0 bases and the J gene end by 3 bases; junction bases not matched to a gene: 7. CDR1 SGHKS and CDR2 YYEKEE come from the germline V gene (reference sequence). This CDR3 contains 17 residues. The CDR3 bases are TGTGCCAGCAGCTTGGTTCCGACTAGCGGGAGCCGCTACGAGCAGTACTTC. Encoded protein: CASSLVPTSGSRYEQYF.

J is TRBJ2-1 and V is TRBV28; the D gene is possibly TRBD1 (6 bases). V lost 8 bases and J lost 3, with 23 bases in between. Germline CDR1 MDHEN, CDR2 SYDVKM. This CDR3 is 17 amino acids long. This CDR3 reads CASSRGGLQADYNEQFF. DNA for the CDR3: TGTGCCAGCTCAAGAGGGGGTCTCCAAGCGGACTACAATGAGCAGTTCTTC.

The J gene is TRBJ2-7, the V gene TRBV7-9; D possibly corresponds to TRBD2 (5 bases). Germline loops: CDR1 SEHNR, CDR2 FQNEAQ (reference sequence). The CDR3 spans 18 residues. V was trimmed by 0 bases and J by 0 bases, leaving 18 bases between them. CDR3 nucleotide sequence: TGTGCCAGCAGCTTAGCGAGGGTAACCGATACGAACTCCTACGAGCAGTACTTC. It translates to CASSLARVTDTNSYEQYF. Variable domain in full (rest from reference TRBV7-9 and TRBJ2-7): DTGVSQNPRHKITKRGQNVTFRCDPISEHNRLYWYRQTLGQGPEFLTYFQNEAQLEKSRLLSDRFSAERPKGSFSTLEIQRTEQGDSAMYLCASSLARVTDTNSYEQYFGPGTRLTVT.

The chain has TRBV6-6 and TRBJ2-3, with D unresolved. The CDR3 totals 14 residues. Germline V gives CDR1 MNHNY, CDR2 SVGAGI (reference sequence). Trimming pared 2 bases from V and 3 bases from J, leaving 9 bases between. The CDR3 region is CASSYPTETDTQYF. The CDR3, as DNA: TGTGCCAGCAGTTACCCGACGGAAACAGATACGCAGTATTTT.

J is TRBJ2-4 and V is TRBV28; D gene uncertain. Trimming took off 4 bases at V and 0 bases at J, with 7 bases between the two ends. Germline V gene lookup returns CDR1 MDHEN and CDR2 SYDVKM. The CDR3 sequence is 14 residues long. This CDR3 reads CASSSAIAKNIQYF. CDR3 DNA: TGTGCCAGCAGTTCGGCTATAGCCAAAAACATTCAGTACTTC.

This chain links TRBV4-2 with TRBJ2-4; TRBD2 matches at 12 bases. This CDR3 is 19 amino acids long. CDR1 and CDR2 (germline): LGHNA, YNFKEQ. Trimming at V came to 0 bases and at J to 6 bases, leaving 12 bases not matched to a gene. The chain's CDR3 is CASSQEWKGLAGRGNIQYF. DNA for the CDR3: TGTGCCAGCAGCCAAGAGTGGAAAGGACTAGCGGGAAGAGGAAACATTCAGTACTTC.

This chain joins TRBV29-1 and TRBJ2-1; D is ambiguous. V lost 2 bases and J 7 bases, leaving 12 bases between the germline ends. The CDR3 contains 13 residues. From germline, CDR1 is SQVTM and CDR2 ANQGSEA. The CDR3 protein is CSVERIEGNEQFF. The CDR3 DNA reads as TGCAGCGTTGAAAGAATAGAAGGGAATGAGCAGTTCTTC.

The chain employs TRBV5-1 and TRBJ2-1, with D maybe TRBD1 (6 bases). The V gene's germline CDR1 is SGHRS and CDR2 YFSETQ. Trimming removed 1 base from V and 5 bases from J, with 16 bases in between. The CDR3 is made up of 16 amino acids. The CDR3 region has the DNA TGCGCCAGCAGCTTGACGACCGGGACACCTAACAATGAGCAGTTCTTC. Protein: CASSLTTGTPNNEQFF.

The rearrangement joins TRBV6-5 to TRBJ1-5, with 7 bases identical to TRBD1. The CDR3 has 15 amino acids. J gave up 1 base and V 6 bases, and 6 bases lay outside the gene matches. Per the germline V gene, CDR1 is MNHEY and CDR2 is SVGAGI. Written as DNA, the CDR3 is TGTGCCAGCAGGAAGGACAGGTCGAGCAATCAGCCCCAGCATTTT. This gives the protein CASRKDRSSNQPQHF.

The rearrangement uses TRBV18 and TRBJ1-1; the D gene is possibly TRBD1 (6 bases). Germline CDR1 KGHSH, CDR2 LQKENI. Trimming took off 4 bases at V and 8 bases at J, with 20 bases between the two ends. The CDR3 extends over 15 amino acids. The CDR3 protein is CASSLTVTGPGEAFF. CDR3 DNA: TGTGCCAGCTCACTTACGGTGACAGGTCCGGGCGAAGCTTTCTTT.

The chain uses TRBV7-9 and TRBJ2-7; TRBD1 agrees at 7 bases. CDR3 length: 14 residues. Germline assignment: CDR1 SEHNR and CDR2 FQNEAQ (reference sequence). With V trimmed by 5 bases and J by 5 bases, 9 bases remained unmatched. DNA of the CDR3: TGTGCCAGCAGCCCGAGGACAGGATCTCACGAGCAGTACTTC. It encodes CASSPRTGSHEQYF.

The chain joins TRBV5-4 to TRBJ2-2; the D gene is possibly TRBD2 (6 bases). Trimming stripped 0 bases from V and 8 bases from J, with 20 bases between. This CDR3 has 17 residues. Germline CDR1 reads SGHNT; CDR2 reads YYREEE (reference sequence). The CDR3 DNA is TGTGCCAGCAGCTTGGGGGGTCGAACGGGAGAGCTGGGGGAGCTGTTTTTT. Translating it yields CASSLGGRTGELGELFF. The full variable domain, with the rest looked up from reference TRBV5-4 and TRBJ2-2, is ETGVTQSPTHLIKTRGQQVTLRCSSQSGHNTVSWYQQALGQGPQFIFQYYREEENGRGNFPPRFSGLQFPNYSSELNVNALELDDSALYLCASSLGGRTGELGELFFGEGSRLTVL.

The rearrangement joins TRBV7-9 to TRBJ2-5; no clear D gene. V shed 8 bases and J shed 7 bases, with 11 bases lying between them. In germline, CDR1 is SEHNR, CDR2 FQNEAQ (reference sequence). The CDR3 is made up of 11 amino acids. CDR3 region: CASAPGWTQYF. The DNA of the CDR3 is TGTGCCAGCGCCCCTGGATGGACCCAGTACTTC.

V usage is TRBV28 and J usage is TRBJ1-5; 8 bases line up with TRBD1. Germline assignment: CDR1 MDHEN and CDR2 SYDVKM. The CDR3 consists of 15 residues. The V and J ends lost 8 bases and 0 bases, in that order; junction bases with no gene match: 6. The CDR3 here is CASGGGQGSNQPQHF. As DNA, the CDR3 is TGTGCCAGCGGAGGCGGACAGGGTAGCAATCAGCCCCAGCATTTT.

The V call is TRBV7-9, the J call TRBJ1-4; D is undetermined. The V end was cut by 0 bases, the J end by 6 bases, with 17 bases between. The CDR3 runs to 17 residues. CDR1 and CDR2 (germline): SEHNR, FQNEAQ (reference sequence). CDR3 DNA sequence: TGTGCCAGCAGCTTAGCAGGGTGGGAACGCGGGGATGAAAAACTGTTTTTT. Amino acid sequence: CASSLAGWERGDEKLFF.

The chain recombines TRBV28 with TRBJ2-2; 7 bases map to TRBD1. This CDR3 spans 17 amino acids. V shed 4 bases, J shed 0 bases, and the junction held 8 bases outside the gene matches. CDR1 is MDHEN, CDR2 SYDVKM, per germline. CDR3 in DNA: TGTGCCAGCAGTTCTTCTACAGGGGCGTCGAACACCGGGGAGCTGTTTTTT. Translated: CASSSSTGASNTGELFF.

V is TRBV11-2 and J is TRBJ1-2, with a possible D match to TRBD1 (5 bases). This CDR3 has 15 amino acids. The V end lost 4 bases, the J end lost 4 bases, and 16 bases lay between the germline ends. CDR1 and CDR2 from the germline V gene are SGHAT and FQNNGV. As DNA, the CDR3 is TGTGCCAGCAGCTCGCTAAGACAGCCCAGCTATGGCTACACCTTC. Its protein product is CASSSLRQPSYGYTF.